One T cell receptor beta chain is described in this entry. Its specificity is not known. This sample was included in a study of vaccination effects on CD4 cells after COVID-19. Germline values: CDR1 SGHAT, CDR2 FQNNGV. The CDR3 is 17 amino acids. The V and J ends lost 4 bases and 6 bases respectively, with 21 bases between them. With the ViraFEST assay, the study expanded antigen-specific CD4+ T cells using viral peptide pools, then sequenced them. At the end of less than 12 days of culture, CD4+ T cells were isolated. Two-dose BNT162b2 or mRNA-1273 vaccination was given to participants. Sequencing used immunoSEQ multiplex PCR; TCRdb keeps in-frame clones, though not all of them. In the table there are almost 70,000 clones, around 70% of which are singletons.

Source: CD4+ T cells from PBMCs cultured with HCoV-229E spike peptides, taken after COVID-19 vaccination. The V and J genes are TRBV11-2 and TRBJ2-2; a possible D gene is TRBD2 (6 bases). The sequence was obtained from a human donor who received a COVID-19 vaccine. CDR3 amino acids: CASSSPLATVFSGELFF. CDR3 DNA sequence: TGTGCCAGCAGCTCCCCACTAGCAACTGTTTTTTCCGGGGAGCTGTTTTTT.